Presented here are 17 T cell receptor beta chains from one specimen sequenced in a study of cytomegalovirus exposure and HLA in healthy donors. With 60 Vbeta and 13 Jbeta primers, the PCR was carried out. The assay was immunoSEQ multiplex PCR, and TCRdb's table has in-frame clones only and misses some. The sample lists about 250,000 clones, roughly 80% occurring once. The sample comprised PBMCs. The receptors here all came from a girl aged 2 to 9 in good health and CMV-seronegative.

The CDR3 DNA sequence: TGTGCCAGCTCACCTCTATCGGGAGCCCCCTTGGAGCAGTACTTC. It translates to CASSPLSGAPLEQYF. The chain is built from TRBV18 and TRBJ2-7; the D gene is possibly TRBD2 (6 bases). This CDR3 contains 15 residues. V lost 3 bases and J lost 7, with 19 bases in between. Germline V gives CDR1 KGHSH, CDR2 LQKENI.

The CDR3 loop is CASSRLLVAPGVYNEQFF. CDR3 sequence (DNA): TGTGCCAGCTCACGTCTCCTTGTCGCACCCGGGGTTTACAATGAGCAGTTCTTC. The chain links TRBV18 to TRBJ2-1; D is perhaps TRBD2 (5 bases). Looked up from germline, CDR1 is KGHSH and CDR2 is LQKENI. V lost 4 bases and J lost 4, with 23 bases in between. The CDR3 has 18 amino acids.

V is TRBV7-8 and J is TRBJ2-2, with TRBD2 matching over 11 bases. Per the germline V gene, CDR1 is SGHVS and CDR2 is FQNEAQ. J gave up 4 bases and V 3 bases, and 4 bases lay outside the gene matches. The CDR3 sequence is 16 residues long. The CDR3 sequence is CASSFLAGGGTGELFF. CDR3 in DNA: TGTGCCAGCAGCTTCCTAGCGGGGGGTGGCACCGGGGAGCTGTTTTTT.

V is TRBV19 and J is TRBJ1-2, with TRBD1 matching over 7 bases. This CDR3 comprises 13 residues. V shed 8 bases, J shed 4 bases, and the junction held 7 bases outside the gene matches. The germline CDR1 and CDR2 sequences are LNHDA and SQIVND (reference sequence). The CDR3 region is CASAGTVLYGYTF. The CDR3 nucleotides read TGTGCCAGTGCCGGGACAGTCCTCTATGGCTACACCTTC.

The chain links TRBV13 to TRBJ2-1; TRBD2 matches at 7 bases. V shed 4 bases, J shed 4 bases, and the junction held 7 bases outside the gene matches. The CDR3 covers 15 residues. Germline CDR1 and CDR2: PRHDT and FYEKMQ (reference sequence). This CDR3 reads CASSSDGGGYNEQFF. CDR3 bases: TGTGCCAGCAGCTCCGATGGGGGGGGTTACAATGAGCAGTTCTTC. Looking up the rest from reference TRBV13 and TRBJ2-1 gives the full variable domain: AAGVIQSPRHLIKEKRETATLKCYPIPRHDTVYWYQQGPGQDPQFLISFYEKMQSDKGSIPDRFSAQQFSDYHSELNMSSLELGDSALYFCASSSDGGGYNEQFFGPGTRLTVL.

Of note for this clone: Distinct nucleotide sequences in the sample also encode this CDR3. The chain recombines TRBV27 with TRBJ2-1, with 11 bases aligning to TRBD2. This CDR3 is 14 amino acids long. With 6 bases clipped from V and 4 bases from J, the junction kept 2 bases outside the gene matches. From germline, CDR1 is MNHEY and CDR2 SMNVEV (reference sequence). The chain's CDR3 is CASSLAGGYNEQFF. As DNA, the CDR3 is TGTGCCAGCAGCCTAGCGGGGGGTTACAATGAGCAGTTCTTC.

This sequence joins TRBV2 and TRBJ2-2; perhaps TRBD1 as D (6 bases). Between the trimmed V and J ends, which lost 8 bases and 4 bases, there was a span of 8 bases. In germline, CDR1 is SNHLY, CDR2 FYNNEI. This CDR3 spans 12 amino acids. The CDR3 sequence is CASGGATGELFF. The CDR3 DNA follows: TGTGCCAGCGGGGGCGCCACCGGGGAGCTGTTTTTT.

V is TRBV4-1 and J is TRBJ2-1, with D uncertain. V gave up 9 bases and J gave up 6 bases, with 21 bases separating them. Germline V gene lookup returns CDR1 MGHRA and CDR2 YSYEKL. The CDR3 is 15 amino acids. The CDR3: CASYGPGVIGNEQFF. The DNA for the CDR3 is TGCGCCAGTTATGGGCCAGGTGTGATCGGCAATGAGCAGTTCTTC.

The gene calls are TRBV6-5 and TRBJ2-1; D remains ambiguous. The CDR3 runs to 15 residues. Germline CDR1 and CDR2: MNHEY and SVGAGI. Trimming shortened V by 6 bases and J by 0 bases, and 12 bases separated the two germline ends. In DNA form, the CDR3 reads TGTGCCAGCAGACCGACATCGAGCTCCTACAATGAGCAGTTCTTC. It codes for CASRPTSSSYNEQFF.

The CDR3 loop is CASSQGGVTSSYEQYF. The CDR3 DNA follows: TGCGCCAGCAGCCAAGGCGGGGTAACTAGCTCCTACGAGCAGTACTTC. The chain has TRBV4-1 and TRBJ2-7, with D possibly matching TRBD2 (6 bases). The germline V gene encodes CDR1 MGHRA and CDR2 YSYEKL. The CDR3 runs 16 residues. V lost 1 base, J lost 0 bases, and 13 bases lay in between.

The chain joins TRBV6-4 to TRBJ2-1; maybe TRBD1 (6 bases). Trimming took off 2 bases at V and 10 bases at J, with 12 bases between the two ends. CDR1 is MRHNA and CDR2 is SNTAGT in the germline V gene. This CDR3 is built from 13 residues. The DNA of the CDR3 is TGTGCCAGCAGTGACGTGGGGACAAGCGAGCAGTTCTTC. Protein sequence: CASSDVGTSEQFF.

The rearrangement links TRBV18 to TRBJ2-7; D may be TRBD1 (5 bases). The CDR3 consists of 14 residues. CDR1 and CDR2 (germline): KGHSH, LQKENI. Trimming removed 6 bases at V and 0 bases at J, with 12 bases between. The CDR3 region has the DNA TGTGCCAGCTCCCCGACAGCAAACTCCTACGAGCAGTACTTC. Translated, it gives CASSPTANSYEQYF. The variable domain in full, completed from reference TRBV18 and TRBJ2-7, reads NAGVMQNPRHLVRRRGQEARLRCSPMKGHSHVYWYRQLPEEGLKFMVYLQKENIIDESGMPKERFSAEFPKEGPSILRIQQVVRGDSAAYFCASSPTANSYEQYFGPGTRLTVT.

This rearrangement joins TRBV7-3 to TRBJ1-2; 7 bases fit TRBD1. The CDR3 length is 16 residues. V lost 5 bases to trimming and J lost 8 bases; unmatched junction nucleotides: 17. The germline V gene encodes CDR1 SGHTA and CDR2 FQGTGA. CDR3 region: CASSPSPQGGPGGYTF. CDR3 DNA sequence: TGTGCCAGCAGCCCCTCGCCCCAGGGGGGCCCGGGAGGCTACACCTTC.

This chain links TRBV2 with TRBJ1-2; TRBD1 aligns across 7 bases. This CDR3 is built from 14 residues. The germline CDR1 and CDR2 sequences are SNHLY and FYNNEI. The ends lost 6 bases at V and 2 bases at J; junction bases unmatched: 6. CDR3 bases: TGTGCCAGCAGCGGGGACAGCGGAAACTATGGCTACACCTTC. It specifies CASSGDSGNYGYTF.

This clone was detected only once. The chain recombines TRBV4-2 with TRBJ2-3; 8 bases line up with TRBD2. The CDR3 totals 16 residues. Germline V lookup: CDR1 LGHNA, CDR2 YNFKEQ. Unmatched junction bases numbered 9, after V lost 4 bases and J lost 3 bases. The CDR3 spells CASSRKQGLETDTQYF. DNA of the CDR3: TGTGCCAGCAGCCGCAAACAGGGACTAGAAACAGATACGCAGTATTTT.

The chain recombines TRBV20-1 with TRBJ2-1, with D possibly matching TRBD2 (6 bases). The germline V and J ends were trimmed by 6 bases and 10 bases, with 13 bases remaining between them. The germline V gene has CDR1 DFQATT and CDR2 SNEGSKA (reference sequence). The CDR3 sequence is 11 residues long. The CDR3 DNA follows: TGCAGTGCCCGACTAGAAAACGAGCAGTTCTTC. This sequence encodes CSARLENEQFF.

The genes are TRBV7-9 and TRBJ2-7; no reliable D call. Trimming removed 1 base at V and 2 bases at J, with 9 bases between. Germline-derived CDR1 and CDR2 are SEHNR and FQNEAQ (reference sequence). CDR3 length equals 14 residues. CDR3 nucleotides: TGTGCCAGCAGCTTAGAACTAACCACCTACGAGCAGTACTTC. Encoded protein: CASSLELTTYEQYF.